What follows are 29 T cell receptor beta chains derived from one specimen sequenced in a study of blood T cell repertoires in COVID-19. Generated by immunoSEQ multiplex PCR, the TCRdb table keeps only in-frame clones and is missing some. The table shows 150,000 to 180,000 clones, with 75% to 85% occurring only once. The specimen was peripheral blood. Receptors originate from a woman aged 60 to 75 with COVID-19, enrolled during active disease.

The chain employs TRBV27 and TRBJ2-7, with 10 bases fitting TRBD1. The CDR3 sequence is 17 residues long. Germline V gene sequence: CDR1 MNHEY, CDR2 SMNVEV (reference sequence). Trimming took 4 bases from V and 0 from J; bases not matched to a gene: 9. Written as DNA, the CDR3 is TGTGCCAGCAGTTCCTCCCCGGGACAGGGGTTCTCCTACGAGCAGTACGTC. This gives the protein CASSSSPGQGFSYEQYV.

The CDR3 reads CASSPDSFGDGYTF. CDR3 coding DNA: TGTGCCAGCAGCCCGGACAGTTTTGGCGATGGCTACACCTTC. The chain carries TRBV9 and TRBJ1-2, with D possibly matching TRBD1 (6 bases). CDR3 length: 14 amino acids. Between the trimmed V and J ends, which lost 4 bases and 6 bases, there was a span of 16 bases. Germline CDR1 and CDR2: SGDLS and YYNGEE.

The J gene is TRBJ2-7, the V gene TRBV19, with D tentatively TRBD2 (5 bases). Trimming pared 5 bases from V and 2 bases from J, leaving 13 bases between. Looked up from germline, CDR1 is LNHDA and CDR2 is SQIVND (reference sequence). The CDR3 covers 14 residues. The CDR3 DNA reads TGTGCCAGTAGTCCCACCCCCGGGGCCTACGAGCAGTACTTC. It specifies CASSPTPGAYEQYF.

This sequence joins TRBV5-1 and TRBJ1-2; D call uncertain. Germline V gives CDR1 SGHRS, CDR2 YFSETQ. The CDR3 covers 13 residues. V lost 0 bases and J lost 5, with 8 bases in between. CDR3 region: CASSLDIFYGYTF. CDR3 nucleotide sequence: TGCGCCAGCAGCTTGGACATTTTTTATGGCTACACCTTC.

Turning to this clone: Other DNA sequences within the sample encode an identical CDR3. The J gene is TRBJ1-4, the V gene TRBV18, with 8 nucleotides matching TRBD1. V dropped 3 bases and J dropped 8; count of bases not matched to a gene: 2. Germline V gene data show CDR1 as KGHSH and CDR2 as LQKENI. The CDR3 has 13 residues. The CDR3 DNA reads TGTGCCAGCTCACCGGGGACAGGAGAAAAACTGTTTTTT. Amino acid sequence: CASSPGTGEKLFF. Looking up the rest from reference TRBV18 and TRBJ1-4 gives the full variable domain: NAGVMQNPRHLVRRRGQEARLRCSPMKGHSHVYWYRQLPEEGLKFMVYLQKENIIDESGMPKERFSAEFPKEGPSILRIQQVVRGDSAAYFCASSPGTGEKLFFGSGTQLSVL.

The rearrangement uses TRBV27 and TRBJ2-1; D unresolved. Germline V gene data show CDR1 as MNHEY and CDR2 as SMNVEV (reference sequence). With 6 bases removed from V and 6 bases from J, the gap between germline ends came to 9 bases. CDR3 size: 12 residues. The CDR3 loop reads CASSPLSNEQFF. CDR3 coding DNA: TGTGCCAGCAGCCCCTTATCCAATGAGCAGTTCTTC.

In regard to this clone: Other DNA sequences of this sample code for an identical CDR3. The V and J genes are TRBV12-3 or TRBV12-4 and TRBJ1-2, with 7 bases aligning to TRBD1. The CDR3 loop spans 13 amino acids. After removal of 6 bases from V and 4 bases from J, the junction contained 5 bases not matched to a gene. The CDR3 region is CASSPDRSYGYTF. The CDR3 DNA sequence: TGTGCCAGCAGCCCGGACAGGAGCTATGGCTACACCTTC.

The chain couples TRBV7-6 to TRBJ2-3, with D uncertain. Germline CDR1 reads SGHVS; CDR2 reads FNYEAQ. The CDR3 totals 15 residues. Trimming removed 0 bases at V and 0 bases at J, with 7 bases between. The CDR3 region is CASSLAVTSTDTQYF. The CDR3 DNA sequence: TGTGCCAGCAGCTTAGCGGTGACTAGCACAGATACGCAGTATTTT. Full variable domain (missing parts from reference TRBV7-6 and TRBJ2-3): GAGVSQSPRYKVTKRGQDVALRCDPISGHVSLYWYRQALGQGPEFLTYFNYEAQQDKSGLPNDRFSAERPEGSISTLTIQRTEQRDSAMYRCASSLAVTSTDTQYFGPGTRLTVL.

V usage is TRBV10-3 and J usage is TRBJ1-1; TRBD1 aligns across 7 bases. This CDR3 is built from 12 residues. The V segment lost 10 bases and the J segment 1 base; nucleotides outside the gene matches: 3. Germline values: CDR1 ENHRY, CDR2 SYGVKD. The CDR3 DNA follows: TGTGCCACCCAGGGGGAGAACACTGAAGCTTTCTTT. Translation: CATQGENTEAFF.

This clone is a singleton in its sample. The genes are TRBV29-1 and TRBJ1-2, with unresolved D. CDR3 length equals 11 residues. Germline V gene lookup returns CDR1 SQVTM and CDR2 ANQGSEA. Deletions cut 7 bases from V and 7 bases from J, with 13 bases between. CDR3 sequence reads: CSGGSGSGYTF. The CDR3 region has the DNA TGCAGCGGGGGATCAGGAAGTGGCTACACCTTC.

The chain recombines TRBV11-3 with TRBJ2-7; D perhaps matches TRBD1 (6 bases). Trimming took off 1 base at V and 4 bases at J, with 29 bases between the two ends. Germline V gene sequence: CDR1 SGHNT, CDR2 YENEEA. The CDR3 is 20 amino acids. The CDR3 nucleotides read TGTGCCAGCAGCTTAGGTCCCACCCCCAACCTTTCCGGGACATCTTACGAGCAGTACTTC. Its protein product is CASSLGPTPNLSGTSYEQYF.

The chain is built from TRBV11-3 and TRBJ2-3; TRBD2 matches at 12 bases. V shed 5 bases, J shed 4 bases, and the junction held 4 bases outside the gene matches. The CDR3 is 15 amino acids. Germline CDR1 is SGHNT and CDR2 is YENEEA. In DNA, the CDR3 is TGTGCCAGCAGCCTAACTAGCGGGAGGTCAGATACGCAGTATTTT. Encoded protein: CASSLTSGRSDTQYF.

CDR3 nucleotides: TGTGCCAGCAGCCCTTTTCAGGGAGGGCAGGGCAAAAACATTCAGTACTTC. Encoded protein: CASSPFQGGQGKNIQYF. This chain joins TRBV11-2 and TRBJ2-4; the match to TRBD2 covers 7 bases. This CDR3 is 17 amino acids long. The V and J ends lost 5 bases and 3 bases, in that order; junction bases with no gene match: 13. Germline V gene lookup returns CDR1 SGHAT and CDR2 FQNNGV.

The chain carries TRBV2 and TRBJ2-5; 7 positions match TRBD1. Trimming took 7 bases from V and 1 from J; bases not matched to a gene: 6. This CDR3 is built from 14 residues. The V gene's germline CDR1 is SNHLY and CDR2 FYNNEI. In nucleotides, the CDR3 is TGTGCCAGCACTCTAGGGGGCAGCCAAGAGACCCAGTACTTC. Amino acids: CASTLGGSQETQYF.

As for this clone: Other DNA sequences of this sample code for an identical CDR3. The chain recombines TRBV19 with TRBJ1-1; 7 nucleotides match TRBD1. CDR3 length equals 14 residues. J gave up 1 base and V 5 bases, and 4 bases lay outside the gene matches. Per the germline V gene, CDR1 is LNHDA and CDR2 is SQIVND (reference sequence). The CDR3 loop reads CASSLQGRNTEAFF. For the CDR3, the DNA is TGTGCCAGTAGTTTACAGGGGAGGAACACTGAAGCTTTCTTT.

This clone was found a few times. The V and J genes are TRBV7-3 and TRBJ2-3; 10 bases line up with TRBD2. The germline V gene encodes CDR1 SGHTA and CDR2 FQGTGA. This CDR3 contains 15 residues. J lost 4 bases, V lost 5 bases, and 6 bases had no gene match. Here the CDR3 DNA reads TGTGCCAGCAGCCCCTTAGCGGGAGGCGCAGATACGCAGTATTTT. Residues: CASSPLAGGADTQYF.

Only a few counts were recorded for this clone. The rearrangement links TRBV29-1 to TRBJ1-2; 7 bases are a match to TRBD1. This CDR3 comprises 11 residues. Germline V lookup: CDR1 SQVTM, CDR2 ANQGSEA. Trimming cost V 4 bases and J 8 bases; bases outside gene matches: 4. CDR3 coding DNA: TGCAGCGTTGTAGGGGGCAGAGGCTACACCTTC. Translated, it gives CSVVGGRGYTF.

This chain joins TRBV2 and TRBJ1-2; no reliable D call. With 2 bases removed from V and 2 bases from J, the gap between germline ends came to 15 bases. The germline V gene encodes CDR1 SNHLY and CDR2 FYNNEI. This CDR3 has 16 amino acids. The CDR3 DNA reads as TGTGCCAGCAGTGAATTCCGGCGGGCGAGCAACTATGGCTACACCTTC. It encodes CASSEFRRASNYGYTF. Looking up the rest from reference TRBV2 and TRBJ1-2 gives the full variable domain: EPEVTQTPSHQVTQMGQEVILRCVPISNHLYFYWYRQILGQKVEFLVSFYNNEISEKSEIFDDQFSVERPDGSNFTLKIRSTKLEDSAMYFCASSEFRRASNYGYTFGSGTRLTVV.

The CDR3 loop is CASRVGSGNTIYF. The CDR3 DNA reads TGTGCCAGCAGGGTCGGCTCTGGAAACACCATATATTTT. This rearrangement joins TRBV2 to TRBJ1-3; D gene ambiguous. The V end lost 6 bases, the J end lost 0 bases, and 6 bases lay between the germline ends. CDR1 and CDR2 from the germline V gene are SNHLY and FYNNEI. CDR3 length: 13 residues.

This clone has only a few counts. The CDR3: CASSLGLAGGKTGELFF. In nucleotides, the CDR3 is TGTGCCAGCAGCTTGGGACTAGCGGGAGGAAAGACCGGGGAGCTGTTTTTT. V and J are TRBV5-5 and TRBJ2-2; 13 positions match TRBD2. V dropped 0 bases and J dropped 5; count of bases not matched to a gene: 4. CDR1 SGHKS and CDR2 YYEKEE come from the germline V gene (reference sequence). The CDR3 is made up of 17 amino acids.

The rearrangement links TRBV19 to TRBJ1-5; 7 bases align to TRBD1. Unmatched junction bases numbered 9, after V lost 7 bases and J lost 3 bases. The CDR3 length is 15 residues. Germline assignment: CDR1 LNHDA and CDR2 SQIVND (reference sequence). The CDR3 DNA reads as TGTGCCAGTATTTCGACCGACAGGGTCAATCAGCCCCAGCATTTT. This codes for CASISTDRVNQPQHF.

V usage is TRBV2 and J usage is TRBJ2-7, with a weak D call TRBD1 (5 bases). The CDR3 runs to 14 residues. Trimming removed 8 bases at V and 4 bases at J, with 18 bases between. CDR1 and CDR2 from the germline V gene are SNHLY and FYNNEI. The CDR3 protein is CASEPPGSGYEQYV. As DNA, the CDR3 is TGTGCCAGCGAACCCCCAGGGTCCGGATACGAGCAGTACGTC.

V gene TRBV10-3 combines with J gene TRBJ1-4; perhaps TRBD1 as D (5 bases). V lost 3 bases to trimming and J lost 5 bases, with 10 bases between them. Germline V gene lookup returns CDR1 ENHRY and CDR2 SYGVKD. The CDR3 covers 14 residues. CDR3 nucleotide sequence: TGTGCCATCAGTGATCGGGGGTTAAATGAAAAACTGTTTTTT. Protein: CAISDRGLNEKLFF.

The chain joins TRBV3-1 (or the pseudogene TRBV3-2) to TRBJ2-1; 9 bases agree with TRBD1. The CDR3 totals 13 residues. CDR1 LGHDT and CDR2 YNNKEL come from the germline V gene (reference sequence). The CDR3 here is CAVRDRVGNEQFF. The CDR3 region has the DNA TGTGCGGTGCGGGACAGGGTAGGAAATGAGCAGTTCTTC.

This clone was seen a handful of times. This chain connects TRBV2 to TRBJ1-1, with D uncertain. Trimming took off 10 bases at V and 3 bases at J, with 15 bases between the two ends. This CDR3 comprises 13 residues. Germline CDR1 is SNHLY and CDR2 is FYNNEI. The CDR3 sequence is CANNARRDTEAFF. In DNA form, the CDR3 reads TGTGCCAATAATGCCCGACGGGACACTGAAGCTTTCTTT.

V and J are TRBV2 and TRBJ2-2, with TRBD2 matching 8 bases. The CDR3 has 15 residues. The J segment lost 3 bases and the V segment lost 3 bases, leaving 3 bases of the junction unmatched. The V gene's germline CDR1 is SNHLY and CDR2 FYNNEI. CDR3 in amino acids: CASSDSGTYTGELFF. CDR3 sequence (DNA): TGTGCCAGCAGTGATAGCGGGACCTACACCGGGGAGCTGTTTTTT.

The rearrangement joins TRBV18 to TRBJ1-1, with 10 bases identical to TRBD1. V shed 3 bases, J shed 0 bases, and the junction held 4 bases outside the gene matches. The length of the CDR3 is 16 residues. Germline CDR1 KGHSH, CDR2 LQKENI. The CDR3 region has the DNA TGTGCCAGCTCACCTGGGACAGGGGCAATGAACACTGAAGCTTTCTTT. Its translation: CASSPGTGAMNTEAFF.

The rearrangement uses TRBV19 and TRBJ1-2; no clear D gene. V was clipped by 3 bases and J by 4 bases, with 9 bases between them. Germline lookup yields CDR1 LNHDA and CDR2 SQIVND (reference sequence). This CDR3 region has 13 residues. The CDR3 DNA follows: TGTGCCAGTAGTATCATTATCAGCTATGGCTACACCTTC. Encoded protein: CASSIIISYGYTF.

This clone was seen only a few times. The chain carries TRBV4-1 and TRBJ2-6; maybe TRBD1 (6 bases). Per the germline V gene, CDR1 is MGHRA and CDR2 is YSYEKL. V dropped 4 bases and J dropped 5 bases, with 12 bases sitting between them. The CDR3 extends over 15 amino acids. The CDR3 spells CASSPIQGRANVLTF. In DNA, the CDR3 is TGCGCCAGCAGCCCCATCCAGGGGCGGGCCAACGTCCTGACTTTC.